What follows is one T cell receptor (beta chain) and its context. Its antigen is currently unknown. A much larger clone is a single base away; this may be a read error. The library came from three nested PCR rounds adapted from ARM-PCR protocols. TCRdb reprocessed the multiplex PCR reads via MiXCR and lists one record per CDR3 protein. Seen here are approximately 120,000 distinct CDR3 sequences, 62% observed once, and the top ten hold roughly 20%. The germline CDR1 and CDR2 sequences are SGHKS and YYEKEE (reference sequence). The CDR3 length is 13 residues. The sample is drawn from a study of tumor and adjacent non-tumor tissue in lung cancer. Overall study findings and caveats: Patients with more diverse tumor TCRs had worse survival. Top 100 clones took a larger repertoire share in normal lung.

RNA was extracted from bulk tissue without any cell sorting. More than 3 cm separated this lung sample from the edge of the tumor. Source material: distant non-tumor lung tissue. The TCR sequence derives from a man in his fifties or sixties with non-small cell lung cancer. The gene calls are TRBV5-5 and TRBJ1-3; D unclear. The CDR3 spells CASSYQLGNAIYF. The CDR3, as DNA: TGTGCCAGCAGCTACCAACTGGGAAACGCCATATATTTT.